Below are 9 T cell receptor beta chains sequenced from a single sample in a study of blood T cells in healthy people across ages. Together with a sample-barcoded 5' primer, a J-beta primer mix was included in a second PCR lasting about 7 to 11 cycles. TCRdb re-analysed the 5' RACE reads in MiXCR, keeping a single row per CDR3 protein. The table lists 1,100,000 or so distinct CDR3 sequences, under 55% of them singletons. The sequencing sample was made of blood. The receptors originated from a woman aged 60-70 years in good health.

This clonotype was recorded a few times. This chain connects TRBV15 to TRBJ2-7, with 8 bases fitting TRBD2. This CDR3 is 16 amino acids long. The V gene's germline CDR1 is LNHNV and CDR2 YYDKDF (reference sequence). V shed 5 bases and J 2 bases; nucleotides not matched to a gene: 11. CDR3 residues: CATSPWGAGGTYEQYF. The CDR3 DNA reads as TGTGCCACCAGCCCATGGGGTGCGGGAGGAACCTACGAGCAGTACTTC.

The sample holds one count of this clonotype. The chain carries TRBV20-1 and TRBJ2-3; 7 nucleotides match TRBD2. The germline CDR1 and CDR2 sequences are DFQATT and SNEGSKA (reference sequence). V shed 4 bases, J shed 4 bases, and the junction held 11 bases outside the gene matches. The CDR3 covers 15 residues. CDR3 amino acids: CSATGAGGSSDTQYF. The DNA for the CDR3 is TGCAGTGCTACCGGGGCTGGCGGGAGTTCAGATACGCAGTATTTT.

A word on this clonotype: The junction does not match germline at one end; this may be a read error. This chain links TRBV4-1 with TRBJ2-7, with 7 bases that match TRBD1. The CDR3 contains 14 residues. The germline CDR1 and CDR2 sequences are MGHRA and YSYEKL. The CDR3 region has the DNA TGCGCCGGCAGCCAGAACAGGGGCACCTACGAGCAGTACTTC. Translated: CAGSQNRGTYEQYF.

As concerns this clonotype: The junction does not match germline at one end; this may be a read error. This sequence joins TRBV20-1 and TRBJ2-7; TRBD1 matches at 10 bases. Germline V gene sequence: CDR1 DFQATT, CDR2 SNEGSKA (reference sequence). The CDR3 is 15 amino acids. In DNA form, the CDR3 reads TGCGGTGCTAGACCTCGACAGGGGGCAGGATACGAGCAGTACTTC. Translating it yields CGARPRQGAGYEQYF.

V is TRBV2 and J is TRBJ2-1, with D perhaps matching TRBD1 (6 bases). This CDR3 is 15 amino acids long. V was clipped by 6 bases and J by 0 bases, with 12 bases between them. The germline V gene has CDR1 SNHLY and CDR2 FYNNEI. In DNA, the CDR3 is TGTGCCAGCAGGAGACAGGCCAGCTCCTACAATGAGCAGTTCTTC. It specifies CASRRQASSYNEQFF.

Details on this clonotype: This may arise from a read error, as a much more abundant clone is one base away. V gene TRBV6-6 combines with J gene TRBJ2-4; D uncertain. The CDR3 extends over 14 amino acids. Germline loops: CDR1 MNHNY, CDR2 SVGAGI (reference sequence). The germline V and J ends were trimmed by 0 bases and 13 bases, with 16 bases remaining between them. CDR3: CASSYSDGYYKQYF. The CDR3 bases are TGTGCCAGCAGTTACTCGGACGGATACTACAAGCAGTACTTC.

This chain connects TRBV7-2 to TRBJ2-1; no reliable D call. The CDR3 has 13 residues. The V gene's germline CDR1 is SGHTA and CDR2 FQGNSA. Trimming cost V 4 bases and J 10 bases, with 14 bases left between them. The CDR3 nucleotides are TGTGCCAGCAGCTCTAATAGCATCGTCGAGCAGTTCTTC. This gives the protein CASSSNSIVEQFF. Looking up the rest from reference TRBV7-2 and TRBJ2-1 gives the full variable domain: GAGVSQSPSNKVTEKGKDVELRCDPISGHTALYWYRQSLGQGLEFLIYFQGNSAPDKSGLPSDRFSAERTGGSVSTLTIQRTQQEDSAVYLCASSSNSIVEQFFGPGTRLTVL.

At least ten counts were recorded for this clonotype. The genes are TRBV7-2 and TRBJ2-1, with 9 bases aligning to TRBD2. Germline lookup yields CDR1 SGHTA and CDR2 FQGNSA. Trimming cost V 3 bases and J 8 bases; bases outside gene matches: 5. This CDR3 comprises 14 residues. The CDR3 DNA sequence: TGTGCCAGCAGCTTTAGCGGGGGCAAGGATGAGCAGTTCTTC. Its protein is CASSFSGGKDEQFF.

In DNA, the CDR3 is TGTGCCTGGAGGGCAGCCCGGCAGGGTAGCACAGATACGCAGTATTTT. It specifies CAWRAARQGSTDTQYF. This rearrangement joins TRBV30 to TRBJ2-3; TRBD1 might be the D (5 bases). The germline gives CDR1 GTSNPN, CDR2 SVGIG (reference sequence). V lost 3 bases to trimming and J lost 0 bases, with 16 bases between them. This CDR3 spans 16 amino acids. The whole variable domain, filled in from reference TRBV30 and TRBJ2-3, reads SQTIHQWPATLVQPVGSPLSLECTVEGTSNPNLYWYRQAAGRGLQLLFYSVGIGQISSEVPQNLSASRPQDRQFILSSKKLLLSDSGFYLCAWRAARQGSTDTQYFGPGTRLTVL.